This T cell receptor beta chain is drawn from a study of blood T cell repertoires in COVID-19. Study-wide context: From the United States, Italy and Spain came samples of acute and convalescent COVID-19.

Authors' processing steps: Amplification of reference gene primers was used by the study to estimate nucleated cell counts. Clones were sequenced by immunoSEQ multiplex PCR, and TCRdb holds only the in-frame ones, with some missing. The V and J calls and clone size come from that table; D and trimming were worked out from the DNA. The data show about 52,000 clones, 81% seen once. In Seattle, patients joined the study during active infection and were tracked longitudinally. The CDR3 consists of 15 residues. V was clipped by 4 bases and J by 2 bases, with 12 bases between them. Germline loops: CDR1 GTSNPN, CDR2 SVGIG (reference sequence).

Sequencing was done on a sample of peripheral blood. The rearrangement uses TRBV30 and TRBJ2-6, with a tentative D call TRBD1 (6 bases). This receptor was identified in an elderly woman with COVID-19, enrolled during active disease. CDR3 sequence: CAWNLGGTGANVLTF. DNA for the CDR3: TGTGCCTGGAACCTAGGGGGAACTGGGGCCAACGTCCTGACTTTC.